The 11 T cell receptor beta chains below all came from one sample that was sequenced in a study of T cells in Graves' hyperthyroidism and ophthalmopathy. From RNA transcripts, TCR beta CDR3 regions were amplified. Carried out on the TCR CDR3, a first-round RT-PCR used the HTBI primer set. TCRdb reprocessed the multiplex PCR reads with MiXCR, giving one entry per CDR3 protein. In the table there are fewer than 450,000 distinct CDR3 sequences, approximately 18% of which are singletons. The sample comprised blood. These receptors were collected from a woman aged 25 to 39 with Graves' hyperthyroidism that later progressed to Graves' ophthalmopathy.

This clonotype was seen many times. The genes are TRBV27 and TRBJ2-3; 9 nucleotides agree with TRBD2. Germline values: CDR1 MNHEY, CDR2 SMNVEV (reference sequence). CDR3 length: 17 residues. The junction had 8 bases not matched to a gene; V was cut back by 3 bases and J by 1 base. The CDR3 DNA reads as TGTGCCAGCAGTTTCCTCTTCTTAGCGGGAGGCACAGATACGCAGTATTTT. It encodes CASSFLFLAGGTDTQYF.

This clonotype was seen more than once but under ten times. V gene TRBV6-6 combines with J gene TRBJ2-5; 8 bases are a match to TRBD2. The CDR3 sequence is 16 residues long. With V trimmed by 0 bases and J by 2 bases, 5 bases remained unmatched. In germline, CDR1 is MNHNY, CDR2 SVGAGI (reference sequence). CDR3 region: CASSYSRTSGQETQYF. The CDR3 nucleotides are TGTGCCAGCAGTTACTCGAGAACTAGCGGACAAGAGACCCAGTACTTC.

This clonotype was detected ten times or more. This CDR3 reads CAIRPGTGSGNTIYF. In DNA form, the CDR3 reads TGTGCCATCAGACCCGGGACAGGGTCTGGAAACACCATATATTTT. V is TRBV10-3 and J is TRBJ1-3, with 9 bases that match TRBD1. The CDR3 covers 15 residues. Trimming removed 6 bases from V and 1 base from J; junction bases left unmatched: 4. Germline V gene data show CDR1 as ENHRY and CDR2 as SYGVKD.

This clonotype was observed a handful of times. J is TRBJ2-3 and V is TRBV29-1; D call uncertain. The CDR3 runs 12 residues. Germline lookup yields CDR1 SQVTM and CDR2 ANQGSEA. Trimming removed 7 bases from V and 0 bases from J, with 8 bases in between. The CDR3 here is CSGLTSTDTQYF. CDR3 sequence (DNA): TGCAGCGGTTTGACTAGCACAGATACGCAGTATTTT.

This clonotype was found many times. This chain links TRBV24-1 with TRBJ2-3, with D perhaps assigned TRBD1 or TRBD2 (5 bases each). The V end lost 1 base, the J end lost 0 bases, and 10 bases lay between the germline ends. The CDR3 totals 16 residues. The V gene's germline CDR1 is KGHDR and CDR2 SFDVKD. The chain's CDR3 is CATSDFGADSTDTQYF. CDR3 DNA sequence: TGTGCCACCAGTGATTTCGGGGCGGATAGCACAGATACGCAGTATTTT.

This clonotype has ten or more counts. V gene TRBV2 combines with J gene TRBJ1-2, with D possibly TRBD1 on 5 matching bases. CDR3 size: 14 residues. Trimming took off 4 bases at V and 4 bases at J, with 13 bases between the two ends. In germline, CDR1 is SNHLY, CDR2 FYNNEI. The CDR3 sequence: CASSGTAGGYGYTF. The CDR3 nucleotides read TGTGCCAGCAGTGGGACCGCGGGGGGCTATGGCTACACCTTC. Complete variable domain (other parts from reference TRBV2 and TRBJ1-2): EPEVTQTPSHQVTQMGQEVILRCVPISNHLYFYWYRQILGQKVEFLVSFYNNEISEKSEIFDDQFSVERPDGSNFTLKIRSTKLEDSAMYFCASSGTAGGYGYTFGSGTRLTVV.

Concerning this clonotype: This may be a read error, as it is one base from a much larger clone. This CDR3 reads CASSPMGNPPSSYEQYF. The CDR3, as DNA: TGTGCCAGCAGCCCCATGGGGAACCCCCCAAGCTCCTACGAGCAGTACTTC. The rearrangement joins TRBV11-2 to TRBJ2-7; D is unresolved. This CDR3 is 17 amino acids long. The germline V and J ends were trimmed by 5 bases and 0 bases, with 20 bases remaining between them. Germline assignment: CDR1 SGHAT and CDR2 FQNNGV.

The CDR3 region has the DNA TGTGCCAGCAGTCAACCGGGACAGGGGAACGAGCAGTACTTC. Protein sequence: CASSQPGQGNEQYF. The V and J genes are TRBV7-2 and TRBJ2-7, with 10 nucleotides matching TRBD1. CDR3 size: 14 residues. The germline gives CDR1 SGHTA, CDR2 FQGNSA. Trimming removed 6 bases from V and 5 bases from J; junction bases left unmatched: 7.

This clonotype was counted ten times or more. The gene calls are TRBV11-2 and TRBJ2-3; 10 bases match TRBD2. CDR1 is SGHAT, CDR2 FQNNGV, per germline. This CDR3 region has 17 residues. Germline trimming cut 1 base from V and 7 bases from J; bases unmatched to any gene: 11. The CDR3 coding sequence is TGTGCCAGCAGCTTAGGGTCGGCCAGCGGGGGGGCGTATACGCAGTATTTT. Amino acid sequence: CASSLGSASGGAYTQYF.

There are many counts of this clonotype. The V gene is TRBV11-2, the J gene TRBJ2-1, with 8 bases identical to TRBD1. Germline V lookup: CDR1 SGHAT, CDR2 FQNNGV. The CDR3 length is 15 residues. The J segment lost 9 bases and the V segment lost 5 bases, leaving 12 bases of the junction unmatched. CDR3 nucleotides: TGTGCCAGCAGCCTATTACAGGGGGGAATATTTGAGCAGTTCTTC. Its protein product is CASSLLQGGIFEQFF.

Only a few counts were recorded for this clonotype. The chain recombines TRBV4-1 with TRBJ2-1, with D tentatively TRBD1 or TRBD2 (5 bases each). Trimming took off 2 bases at V and 8 bases at J, with 22 bases between the two ends. This CDR3 contains 17 residues. Germline V gene data show CDR1 as MGHRA and CDR2 as YSYEKL. CDR3 in DNA: TGCGCCAGCAGCCAAACATTTACCGGGACCCCGCCCTATGAGCAGTTCTTC. This codes for CASSQTFTGTPPYEQFF.